This T cell receptor beta chain originates from a study of naive and memory T cell subsets. Study outcomes and limitations: Expression changes during T cell differentiation may affect RNA-based TCR counts.

The CDR3 runs 12 residues. V was shortened by 5 bases and J by 5 bases, with 8 bases between the two germline ends. Germline V lookup: CDR1 WSHSY, CDR2 SAAADI. On this clonotype: The antigen is not known.

Two oligonucleotides, mixed equimolar, formed the beta constant-region primer covering TRBC1 and TRBC2. Ligated cDNA was amplified by four rounds of PCR with nested alpha and beta constant-region primers and SP2. TCRdb itself ran the UMI-ligation and nested PCR reads through MiXCR, one entry per CDR3 protein. The sample has 95,000 to 150,000 distinct CDR3 sequences, roughly 32% seen once. Cells stained for CD3, CD4, CD8, CD45RA, CD27 and viability were sorted into four CD45RA/CD27 subsets. The chain carries TRBV10-2 and TRBJ2-3; tentatively, D is TRBD2 (6 bases). Input material: central memory CD4+ T cells from blood. The TCR comes from a human donor in good health. CDR3 loop: CASSTSRDTQYF. The CDR3, as DNA: TGCGCCAGCAGTACTAGCCGAGATACGCAGTATTTT.